These 12 T cell receptor beta chains came from one sample sequenced in a study of blood T cell repertoires in COVID-19. TCRdb's copy holds only in-frame clones and misses some; the assay was immunoSEQ multiplex PCR. This table has around 140,000 clones, 84% appearing once. Sample: peripheral blood. These TCRs come from a man in his 60s with acute or convalescent COVID-19.

The V call is TRBV6-4, the J call TRBJ2-7; 9 nucleotides agree with TRBD1. Germline V gene sequence: CDR1 MRHNA, CDR2 SNTAGT. V was pared by 6 bases and J by 3 bases, with 6 bases of the junction left unmatched. The CDR3 totals 14 residues. The CDR3 coding sequence is TGTGCCAGCAGGGGACAGGGTGTAATCTACGAGCAGTACTTC. It codes for CASRGQGVIYEQYF.

This clone has only a few counts. The CDR3 coding sequence is TGTGCCAGCTCACCACTCAGACAGGGGTCCCCTCTCAACACTGAAGCTTTCTTT. Its translation: CASSPLRQGSPLNTEAFF. The chain couples TRBV18 to TRBJ1-1, with 8 bases matching TRBD1. The CDR3 totals 18 residues. Unmatched junction bases numbered 12, after V lost 1 base and J lost 2 bases. CDR1 KGHSH and CDR2 LQKENI come from the germline V gene.

The chain links TRBV7-3 to TRBJ1-5; D ambiguous. The V end lost 2 bases, the J end lost 5 bases, and 7 bases lay between the germline ends. This CDR3 contains 13 residues. Germline values: CDR1 SGHTA, CDR2 FQGTGA. DNA of the CDR3: TGTGCCAGCAGCTTAGGCATATATCAGCCCCAGCATTTT. This codes for CASSLGIYQPQHF.

This rearrangement joins TRBV27 to TRBJ2-1; 10 positions match TRBD1. V lost 5 bases to trimming and J lost 4 bases; unmatched junction nucleotides: 2. The CDR3 covers 14 residues. Germline V gives CDR1 MNHEY, CDR2 SMNVEV (reference sequence). The CDR3: CASSRTGGYNEQFF. The DNA of the CDR3 is TGTGCCAGCAGTCGGACAGGGGGGTACAATGAGCAGTTCTTC.

The chain links TRBV5-1 to TRBJ2-2; 8 positions agree with TRBD2. The V and J ends lost 4 bases and 5 bases, in that order; junction bases with no gene match: 16. CDR3 length: 18 residues. Germline V CDR1 and CDR2: SGHRS, YFSETQ. The CDR3 is CASSAGLRGAPGTGELFF. CDR3 sequence (DNA): TGCGCCAGCAGCGCAGGGTTGCGGGGGGCCCCAGGGACCGGGGAGCTGTTTTTT. The full variable domain, its missing parts supplied by reference TRBV5-1 and TRBJ2-2, is KAGVTQTPRYLIKTRGQQVTLSCSPISGHRSVSWYQQTPGQGLQFLFEYFSETQRNKGNFPGRFSGRQFSNSRSEMNVSTLELGDSALYLCASSAGLRGAPGTGELFFGEGSRLTVL.

The chain links TRBV5-1 to TRBJ2-3; no clear D. This CDR3 has 15 amino acids. Germline V gene lookup returns CDR1 SGHRS and CDR2 YFSETQ. V was pared by 0 bases and J by 1 base, with 9 bases between. In DNA, the CDR3 is TGCGCCAGCAGCTTGGTTCCGGGTCGCACAGATACGCAGTATTTT. It translates to CASSLVPGRTDTQYF.

V gene TRBV27 combines with J gene TRBJ1-2; 7 bases agree with TRBD1. J lost 8 bases, V lost 0 bases, and 6 bases had no gene match. This CDR3 is 14 amino acids long. The V gene's germline CDR1 is MNHEY and CDR2 SMNVEV (reference sequence). CDR3 in amino acids: CASSLSTGMRGYTF. CDR3 nucleotides: TGTGCCAGCAGTTTATCGACAGGGATGAGGGGCTACACCTTC.

V usage is TRBV9 and J usage is TRBJ2-7, with 8 nucleotides matching TRBD2. CDR3 length: 14 residues. Trimming cost V 4 bases and J 9 bases; bases outside gene matches: 12. The germline V gene has CDR1 SGDLS and CDR2 YYNGEE. The CDR3 DNA is TGTGCCAGCAGCCTTAGCGGGGATACTACGAGGCAGTACTTC. This sequence encodes CASSLSGDTTRQYF.

This rearrangement joins TRBV2 to TRBJ1-2; D is undetermined. The CDR3 runs 14 residues. Trimming left V 7 bases short and J 5 bases short, with 17 bases between. The germline CDR1 and CDR2 sequences are SNHLY and FYNNEI. The CDR3 region is CASIGGERYYGYTF. In DNA form, the CDR3 reads TGTGCCAGCATTGGTGGGGAGCGCTATTATGGCTACACCTTC.

V and J are TRBV6-5 and TRBJ2-7; possible D gene TRBD2, 6 bases. The V end was cut by 5 bases, the J end by 7 bases, with 15 bases between. The CDR3 length is 13 residues. Per the germline V gene, CDR1 is MNHEY and CDR2 is SVGAGI. The CDR3 loop reads CASSRGNAGEQYF. In DNA, the CDR3 is TGTGCCAGCAGTCGCGGGAACGCGGGTGAGCAGTACTTC.

The count of this clone is one. V and J are TRBV9 and TRBJ2-2, with 7 bases fitting TRBD2. Germline loops: CDR1 SGDLS, CDR2 YYNGEE. CDR3 length: 17 residues. V lost 4 bases and J lost 1; bases outside the gene matches: 10. The chain's CDR3 is CASSSPTGGVNTGELFF. In DNA, the CDR3 is TGTGCCAGCAGCTCCCCGACTGGGGGGGTGAACACCGGGGAGCTGTTTTTT. The full variable domain, in which reference TRBV9 and TRBJ2-2 provide the parts outside the CDR3, is DSGVTQTPKHLITATGQRVTLRCSPRSGDLSVYWYQQSLDQGLQFLIQYYNGEERAKGNILERFSAQQFPDLHSELNLSSLELGDSALYFCASSSPTGGVNTGELFFGEGSRLTVL.

The rearrangement joins TRBV3-1 (or the pseudogene TRBV3-2) to TRBJ2-2, with TRBD2 matching 7 bases. The trim removed 2 bases at V and 1 base at J, leaving 1 base unmatched. Germline V lookup: CDR1 LGHDT, CDR2 YNNKEL (reference sequence). This CDR3 is built from 15 residues. The chain's CDR3 is CASSQSGGNTGELFF. For the CDR3, the DNA is TGTGCCAGCAGCCAATCGGGAGGGAACACCGGGGAGCTGTTTTTT.